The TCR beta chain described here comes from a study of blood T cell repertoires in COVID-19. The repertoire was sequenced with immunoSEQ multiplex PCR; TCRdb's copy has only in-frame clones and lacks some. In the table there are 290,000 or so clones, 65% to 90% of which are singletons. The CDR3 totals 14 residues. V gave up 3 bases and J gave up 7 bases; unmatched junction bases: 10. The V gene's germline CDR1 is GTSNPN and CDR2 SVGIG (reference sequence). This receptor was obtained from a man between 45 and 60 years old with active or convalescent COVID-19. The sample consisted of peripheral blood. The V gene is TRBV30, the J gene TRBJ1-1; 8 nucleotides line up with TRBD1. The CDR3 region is CAWSGDRGRDEAFF. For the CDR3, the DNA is TGTGCCTGGAGCGGAGACAGGGGCCGCGATGAAGCTTTCTTT. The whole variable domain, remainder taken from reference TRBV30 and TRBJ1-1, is SQTIHQWPATLVQPVGSPLSLECTVEGTSNPNLYWYRQAAGRGLQLLFYSVGIGQISSEVPQNLSASRPQDRQFILSSKKLLLSDSGFYLCAWSGDRGRDEAFFGQGTRLTVV.